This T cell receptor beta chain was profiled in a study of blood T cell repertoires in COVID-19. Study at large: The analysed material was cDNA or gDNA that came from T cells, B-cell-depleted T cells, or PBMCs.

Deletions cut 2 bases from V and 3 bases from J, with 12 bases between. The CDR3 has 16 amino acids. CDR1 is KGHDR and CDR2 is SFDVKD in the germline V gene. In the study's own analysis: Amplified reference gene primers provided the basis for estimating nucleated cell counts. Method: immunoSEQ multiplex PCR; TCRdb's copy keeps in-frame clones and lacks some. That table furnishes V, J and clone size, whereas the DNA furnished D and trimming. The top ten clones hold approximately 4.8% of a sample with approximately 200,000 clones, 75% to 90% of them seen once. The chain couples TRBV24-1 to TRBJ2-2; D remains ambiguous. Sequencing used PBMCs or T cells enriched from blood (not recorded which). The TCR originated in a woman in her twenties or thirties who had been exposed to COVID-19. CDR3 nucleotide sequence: TGTGCCACCAGTGATTGGCCGGCAGGCGACACCGGGGAGCTGTTTTTT. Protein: CATSDWPAGDTGELFF.